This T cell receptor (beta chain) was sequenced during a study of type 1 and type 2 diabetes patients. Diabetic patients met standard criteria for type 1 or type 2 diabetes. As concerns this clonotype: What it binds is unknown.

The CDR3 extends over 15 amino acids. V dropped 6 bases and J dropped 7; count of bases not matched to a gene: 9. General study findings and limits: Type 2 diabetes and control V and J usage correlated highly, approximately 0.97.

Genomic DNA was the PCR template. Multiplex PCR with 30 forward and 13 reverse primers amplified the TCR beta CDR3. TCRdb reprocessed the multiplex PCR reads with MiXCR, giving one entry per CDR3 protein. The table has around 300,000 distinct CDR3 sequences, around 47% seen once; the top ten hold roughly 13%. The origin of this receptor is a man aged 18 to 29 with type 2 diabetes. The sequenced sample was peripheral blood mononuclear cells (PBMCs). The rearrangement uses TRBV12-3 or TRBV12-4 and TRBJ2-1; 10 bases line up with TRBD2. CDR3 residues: CASSLLAGVGNEQFF. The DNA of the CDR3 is TGTGCCAGCAGCTTGCTAGCGGGAGTCGGGAATGAGCAGTTCTTC.